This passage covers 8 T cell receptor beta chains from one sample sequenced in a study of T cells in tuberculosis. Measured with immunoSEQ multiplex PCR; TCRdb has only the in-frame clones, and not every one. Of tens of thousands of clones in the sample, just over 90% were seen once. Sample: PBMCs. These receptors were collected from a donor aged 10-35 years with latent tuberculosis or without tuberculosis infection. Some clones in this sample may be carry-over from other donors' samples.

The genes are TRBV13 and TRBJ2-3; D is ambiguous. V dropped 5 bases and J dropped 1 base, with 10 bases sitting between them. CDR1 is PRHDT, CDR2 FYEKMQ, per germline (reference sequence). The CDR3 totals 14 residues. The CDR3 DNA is TGTGCCAGCAGCCGCATAGCAGGCACAGATACGCAGTATTTT. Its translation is CASSRIAGTDTQYF.

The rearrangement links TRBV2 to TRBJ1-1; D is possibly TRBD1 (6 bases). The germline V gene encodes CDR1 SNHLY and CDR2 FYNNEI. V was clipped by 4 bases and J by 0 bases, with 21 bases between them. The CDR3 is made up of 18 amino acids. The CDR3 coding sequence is TGTGCCAGCAGTGTTCCCCTACAGGGCGCCAGCATGAACACTGAAGCTTTCTTT. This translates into CASSVPLQGASMNTEAFF.

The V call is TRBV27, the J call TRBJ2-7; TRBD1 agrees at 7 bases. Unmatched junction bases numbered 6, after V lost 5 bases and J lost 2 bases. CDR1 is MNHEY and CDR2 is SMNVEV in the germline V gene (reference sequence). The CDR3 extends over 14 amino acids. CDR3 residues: CASSPGTATYEQYF. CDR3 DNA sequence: TGTGCCAGCAGTCCTGGGACAGCAACCTACGAGCAGTACTTC.

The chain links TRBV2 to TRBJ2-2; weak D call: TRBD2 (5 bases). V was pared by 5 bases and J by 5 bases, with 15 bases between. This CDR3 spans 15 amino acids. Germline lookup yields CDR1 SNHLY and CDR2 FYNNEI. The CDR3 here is CASSPPGKGTGELFF. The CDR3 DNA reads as TGTGCCAGCAGTCCACCGGGGAAAGGGACCGGGGAGCTGTTTTTT.

CDR3 protein: CASSPWTAPNYGYTF. In DNA form, the CDR3 reads TGTGCCAGCAGCCCATGGACAGCCCCGAACTATGGCTACACCTTC. V usage is TRBV21-1 and J usage is TRBJ1-2; the table's D gene call, TRBD1, was not cross checked with the DNA. TRBV21-1 is described as a pseudogene. CDR3 length equals 15 residues.

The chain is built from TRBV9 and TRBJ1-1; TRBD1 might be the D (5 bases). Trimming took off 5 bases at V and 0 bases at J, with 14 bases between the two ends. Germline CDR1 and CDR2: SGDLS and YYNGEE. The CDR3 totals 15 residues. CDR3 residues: CASSGPGLMNTEAFF. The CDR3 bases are TGTGCCAGCAGTGGTCCGGGACTAATGAACACTGAAGCTTTCTTT.

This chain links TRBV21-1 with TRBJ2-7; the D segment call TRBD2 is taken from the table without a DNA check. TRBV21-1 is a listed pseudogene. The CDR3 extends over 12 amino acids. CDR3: CASSQGSYEQYF. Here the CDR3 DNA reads TGTGCCAGCAGCCAAGGGAGTTACGAGCAGTACTTC.

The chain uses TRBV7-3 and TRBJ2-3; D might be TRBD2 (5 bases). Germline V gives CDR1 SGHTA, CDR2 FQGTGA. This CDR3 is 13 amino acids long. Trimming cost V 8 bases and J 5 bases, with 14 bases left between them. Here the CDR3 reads CASSQRGGDTQYF. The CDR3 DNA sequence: TGTGCCAGCTCCCAGCGTGGAGGAGATACGCAGTATTTT.